A single sample is the source of the 26 T cell receptor beta chains below, sequenced in a study of control samples from healthy donors and cancer patients. Generated by immunoSEQ multiplex PCR, the TCRdb table keeps only in-frame clones and is missing some. The table includes 150,000 to 200,000 clones, about 90% detected once. Sample: blood. Source of these receptors: a man aged 18 to 29 in good health.

The chain links TRBV6-2 or TRBV6-3 to TRBJ1-5; 8 nucleotides line up with TRBD1. The CDR3 length is 17 residues. V was pared by 4 bases and J by 2 bases, with 10 bases of the junction left unmatched. Germline V gives CDR1 MNHEY, CDR2 SVGEGT. The CDR3 loop reads CASSWVLSTGGNQPQHF. The CDR3 DNA sequence: TGTGCCAGCAGTTGGGTTCTATCGACAGGGGGCAATCAGCCCCAGCATTTT.

The V call is TRBV6-5, the J call TRBJ2-2; 7 bases agree with TRBD1. This CDR3 region has 15 residues. The germline V gene encodes CDR1 MNHEY and CDR2 SVGAGI. J gave up 1 base and V 6 bases, and 5 bases lay outside the gene matches. The CDR3, as DNA: TGTGCCAGCAGCCCCGGGACAGAGAACACCGGGGAGCTGTTTTTT. Its translation: CASSPGTENTGELFF.

The J gene is TRBJ2-1, the V gene TRBV7-2, with TRBD2 as a possible D gene (6 bases). CDR1 is SGHTA and CDR2 is FQGNSA in the germline V gene. Trimming shortened V by 3 bases and J by 4 bases, and 19 bases separated the two germline ends. This CDR3 has 17 residues. The CDR3 bases are TGTGCCAGCAGCTTCCTTGGGGGGTCCGAGGGATACAATGAGCAGTTCTTC. This sequence encodes CASSFLGGSEGYNEQFF.

This clone was found many times. A much larger clone lies a single base off, so this may be a read error. This CDR3 is CASSDNSGANVLTF. In nucleotides, the CDR3 is TGTGCCAGCAGTGACAACTCTGGGGCCAACGTCCTGACTTTC. The chain uses TRBV6-4 and TRBJ2-6; no reliable D call. Germline loops: CDR1 MRHNA, CDR2 SNTAGT. The CDR3 is 14 residues long. With 2 bases removed from V and 0 bases from J, the gap between germline ends came to 2 bases.

J is TRBJ2-1 and V is TRBV6-5, with TRBD2 identical over 11 bases. Germline V gene data show CDR1 as MNHEY and CDR2 as SVGAGI. This CDR3 region has 14 residues. V lost 7 bases and J lost 3; bases outside the gene matches: 2. The CDR3 DNA sequence: TGTGCCAGCACCACTAGCGGGGGCTACAATGAGCAGTTCTTC. Its protein is CASTTSGGYNEQFF.

The gene calls are TRBV4-3 and TRBJ1-4; unclear D gene. The CDR3 is 16 amino acids. Germline V CDR1 and CDR2: LGHNA, YSLEER. Trimming removed 3 bases at V and 8 bases at J, with 19 bases between. For the CDR3, the DNA is TGCGCCAGCAGCCATTCCCGGCGGGAGCGAGACGAAAAACTGTTTTTT. It translates to CASSHSRRERDEKLFF.

The chain couples TRBV9 to TRBJ2-2; D is uncertain. The CDR3 contains 14 residues. Germline CDR1 and CDR2: SGDLS and YYNGEE. V lost 1 base to trimming and J lost 0 bases, with 4 bases between them. The chain's CDR3 is CASSVLPNTGELFF. CDR3 in DNA: TGTGCCAGCAGCGTACTACCGAACACCGGGGAGCTGTTTTTT.

The CDR3 DNA is TGTGCCAGCAGTTACGGACTAGCGGGGAACCAAGAGACCCAGTACTTC. Translated, it gives CASSYGLAGNQETQYF. V is TRBV6-6 and J is TRBJ2-5; TRBD2 agrees at 12 bases. V trimming: 2 bases; J trimming: 0 bases; junction bases outside the gene matches: 1. Germline V CDR1 and CDR2: MNHNY, SVGAGI (reference sequence). The CDR3 has 16 residues.

V and J are TRBV12-3 or TRBV12-4 and TRBJ2-7, with D uncertain. The V and J ends lost 6 bases and 7 bases respectively, with 13 bases between them. This CDR3 contains 12 residues. CDR3 in amino acids: CASSQALGEQYF. The CDR3 bases are TGTGCCAGCAGCCAAGCACTGGGAGAGCAGTACTTC.

The chain links TRBV19 to TRBJ1-3, with D hard to call. Per the germline V gene, CDR1 is LNHDA and CDR2 is SQIVND (reference sequence). This CDR3 has 14 residues. The V end lost 3 bases, the J end lost 0 bases, and 6 bases lay between the germline ends. Here the CDR3 DNA reads TGTGCCAGTAGTATCACAGACTCTGGAAACACCATATATTTT. This encodes CASSITDSGNTIYF.

The chain uses TRBV6-2 or TRBV6-3 and TRBJ2-2; TRBD2 matches at 8 bases. The CDR3 extends over 16 amino acids. V gave up 2 bases and J gave up 5 bases; unmatched junction bases: 7. Per the germline V gene, CDR1 is MNHEY and CDR2 is SVGEGT. In DNA form, the CDR3 reads TGTGCCAGCAGTTACAGGACGGGGGGGCAAACCGGGGAGCTGTTTTTT. Its protein product is CASSYRTGGQTGELFF.

V gene TRBV5-1 combines with J gene TRBJ2-3; 7 nucleotides agree with TRBD2. Germline V gene lookup returns CDR1 SGHRS and CDR2 YFSETQ. This CDR3 has 15 residues. The V gene end was trimmed by 0 bases and the J gene end by 5 bases; junction bases not matched to a gene: 6. The CDR3 bases are TGCGCCAGCAGCTTGGGAGGACTAGTTCTAGATACGCAGTATTTT. The encoded protein is CASSLGGLVLDTQYF. Supplemented by reference TRBV5-1 and TRBJ2-3, the full variable domain reads KAGVTQTPRYLIKTRGQQVTLSCSPISGHRSVSWYQQTPGQGLQFLFEYFSETQRNKGNFPGRFSGRQFSNSRSEMNVSTLELGDSALYLCASSLGGLVLDTQYFGPGTRLTVL.

The gene calls are TRBV28 and TRBJ2-7; D unclear. V was shortened by 3 bases and J by 0 bases, with 9 bases between the two germline ends. This CDR3 has 14 residues. Germline loops: CDR1 MDHEN, CDR2 SYDVKM. The CDR3 spells CASSFKGSSYEQYF. The CDR3 nucleotides read TGTGCCAGCAGTTTCAAGGGCAGCTCCTACGAGCAGTACTTC.

The V call is TRBV5-5, the J call TRBJ2-7; 7 bases fit TRBD1. Germline V lookup: CDR1 SGHKS, CDR2 YYEKEE (reference sequence). This CDR3 is 14 amino acids long. The V gene end was trimmed by 5 bases and the J gene end by 0 bases; junction bases not matched to a gene: 5. The CDR3 protein is CASSAGTDSYEQYF. The CDR3 region has the DNA TGTGCCAGCAGTGCCGGGACAGACTCCTACGAGCAGTACTTC.

This clone has only a few counts. This chain uses TRBV7-9 with TRBJ2-1, with no clear D. V gave up 5 bases and J gave up 6 bases, with 11 bases separating them. Germline CDR1 SEHNR, CDR2 FQNEAQ (reference sequence). The CDR3 runs 13 residues. This chain's CDR3 is CASSRRTVNEQFF. CDR3 in DNA: TGTGCCAGCAGCAGAAGGACGGTCAATGAGCAGTTCTTC.

CDR3 residues: CASSVDGLAPGAQYF. In DNA form, the CDR3 reads TGTGCCAGCAGTGTCGACGGACTAGCACCAGGAGCCCAGTACTTC. This chain connects TRBV2 to TRBJ2-5, with TRBD2 matching 8 bases. Looked up from germline, CDR1 is SNHLY and CDR2 is FYNNEI. The CDR3 consists of 15 residues. The V segment lost 4 bases and the J segment 9 bases; nucleotides outside the gene matches: 13.

The CDR3 sequence: CASSKGPPYEQYF. The CDR3 DNA is TGTGCCAGTAGTAAGGGTCCCCCCTACGAGCAGTACTTC. The V gene is TRBV19, the J gene TRBJ2-7; unclear D gene. Trimming removed 4 bases from V and 2 bases from J, with 9 bases in between. Germline V CDR1 and CDR2: LNHDA, SQIVND (reference sequence). This CDR3 comprises 13 residues.

The J gene is TRBJ2-2, the V gene TRBV27; perhaps D is TRBD1 or TRBD2 (6 bases each). Trimming removed 7 bases at V and 4 bases at J, with 16 bases between. Germline V gene sequence: CDR1 MNHEY, CDR2 SMNVEV (reference sequence). The CDR3 runs 15 residues. The CDR3 here is CASKGGSVGTGELFF. The CDR3 region has the DNA TGTGCCAGCAAAGGGGGGTCCGTGGGCACCGGGGAGCTGTTTTTT.

The chain recombines TRBV5-6 with TRBJ1-1; a possible D gene is TRBD1 (5 bases). The V end was cut by 1 base, the J end by 5 bases, with 15 bases between. The CDR3 is 15 amino acids. Per the germline V gene, CDR1 is SGHDT and CDR2 is YYEEEE. CDR3 protein: CASSLLGRGETEAFF. The CDR3 nucleotides read TGTGCCAGCAGCTTGTTGGGGCGGGGGGAGACTGAAGCTTTCTTT.

The sample holds a few counts of this clone. The chain carries TRBV9 and TRBJ2-1; tentatively, D is TRBD2 (7 bases). The CDR3 extends over 17 amino acids. Trimming pared 0 bases from V and 4 bases from J, leaving 17 bases between. Germline V gives CDR1 SGDLS, CDR2 YYNGEE. This chain's CDR3 is CASSVGNVRGAYNEQFF. CDR3 bases: TGTGCCAGCAGCGTAGGAAATGTACGGGGGGCGTACAATGAGCAGTTCTTC.

This chain uses TRBV5-1 with TRBJ1-3; D not resolved. The CDR3 loop spans 12 amino acids. The germline V gene has CDR1 SGHRS and CDR2 YFSETQ. V was pared by 0 bases and J by 4 bases, with 2 bases between. The CDR3: CASSLEGNTIYF. The CDR3 nucleotides read TGCGCCAGCAGCTTGGAGGGAAACACCATATATTTT.

The chain is built from TRBV5-4 and TRBJ2-2, with D maybe TRBD1 (6 bases). In germline, CDR1 is SGHNT, CDR2 YYREEE (reference sequence). The CDR3 has 17 residues. Trimming took off 0 bases at V and 2 bases at J, with 14 bases between the two ends. CDR3 amino acids: CASSLDDRFYNTGELFF. CDR3 in DNA: TGTGCCAGCAGCTTGGACGACAGGTTTTACAACACCGGGGAGCTGTTTTTT.

The CDR3 coding sequence is TGTGCCAGCAGTTTATCAGGGCGGGGTATGAACACTGAAGCTTTCTTT. Amino acid sequence: CASSLSGRGMNTEAFF. The J gene is TRBJ1-1, the V gene TRBV28, with D perhaps matching TRBD1 (5 bases). CDR1 is MDHEN, CDR2 SYDVKM, per germline. The CDR3 consists of 16 residues. With 1 base removed from V and 0 bases from J, the gap between germline ends came to 12 bases.

The chain is built from TRBV27 and TRBJ1-6, with D possibly matching TRBD1 (6 bases). CDR3 length: 15 residues. Germline V lookup: CDR1 MNHEY, CDR2 SMNVEV (reference sequence). V lost 6 bases and J lost 0, with 9 bases in between. The CDR3 region has the DNA TGTGCCAGCAGAGGACAGCCCTCCTATAATTCACCCCTCCACTTT. This codes for CASRGQPSYNSPLHF.

The rearrangement joins TRBV6-6 to TRBJ1-1, with D maybe TRBD1 (5 bases). Trimming removed 8 bases from V and 4 bases from J, with 14 bases in between. The CDR3 consists of 13 residues. CDR1 is MNHNY and CDR2 is SVGAGI in the germline V gene (reference sequence). This chain's CDR3 is CASRRGIGTEAFF. The CDR3 DNA reads as TGTGCCAGCCGGCGGGGGATCGGCACTGAAGCTTTCTTT.

The chain couples TRBV28 to TRBJ1-2; 8 positions agree with TRBD1. Germline lookup yields CDR1 MDHEN and CDR2 SYDVKM. The CDR3 is 15 amino acids. With V trimmed by 0 bases and J by 4 bases, 4 bases remained unmatched. Here the CDR3 reads CASSLWDRVFYGYTF. CDR3 bases: TGTGCCAGCAGTTTATGGGACAGGGTTTTCTATGGCTACACCTTC.